Shown below are 26 T cell receptor beta chains from a single sample sequenced in a study of technical replicates of blood from four donors. Some clones are missing from TCRdb's copy, which holds only in-frame ones; the method was immunoSEQ multiplex PCR. The sample yields approximately 78,000 clones, less than 97% seen once. Specimen: T cells isolated from PBMCs. Receptors were obtained from a human donor in good health.

J is TRBJ2-7 and V is TRBV7-8, with TRBD2 identical over 8 bases. CDR1 and CDR2 (germline): SGHVS, FQNEAQ. This CDR3 is built from 16 residues. V gave up 4 bases and J gave up 2 bases; unmatched junction bases: 10. The CDR3 reads CASSYSLAVGTYEQYF. The CDR3, as DNA: TGTGCCAGCAGCTACTCACTAGCGGTAGGGACCTACGAGCAGTACTTC. The full variable domain, rest sourced from reference TRBV7-8 and TRBJ2-7, is GAGVSQSPRYKVAKRGQDVALRCDPISGHVSLFWYQQALGQGPEFLTYFQNEAQLDKSGLPSDRFFAERPEGSVSTLKIQRTQQEDSAVYLCASSYSLAVGTYEQYFGPGTRLTVT.

The V call is TRBV28, the J call TRBJ2-1; 13 bases agree with TRBD2. From germline, CDR1 is MDHEN and CDR2 SYDVKM. After removal of 7 bases from V and 4 bases from J, the junction contained 4 bases not matched to a gene. The length of the CDR3 is 15 residues. This CDR3 is CASTPGLAGYNEQFF. CDR3 DNA sequence: TGTGCCAGCACCCCGGGACTAGCGGGATACAATGAGCAGTTCTTC.

V and J are TRBV6-5 and TRBJ2-3; TRBD2 might be the D (5 bases). Germline assignment: CDR1 MNHEY and CDR2 SVGAGI. CDR3 size: 16 residues. Deletions cut 2 bases from V and 4 bases from J, with 16 bases between. CDR3 bases: TGTGCCAGCAGTTACCAGGTCGGGGTGAGTGCAGATACGCAGTATTTT. It yields the protein CASSYQVGVSADTQYF.

This chain connects TRBV29-1 to TRBJ2-7; 8 bases map to TRBD1. The V segment lost 0 bases and the J segment 2 bases; nucleotides outside the gene matches: 3. Germline lookup yields CDR1 SQVTM and CDR2 ANQGSEA. This CDR3 is 14 amino acids long. CDR3 coding DNA: TGCAGCGTTGAAGAAGGGACAGGAGCCTACGAGCAGTACTTC. Translating gives CSVEEGTGAYEQYF.

The chain uses TRBV19 and TRBJ2-1; TRBD2 matches at 9 bases. The junction had 9 bases not matched to a gene; V was cut back by 4 bases and J by 5 bases. There are 16 residues in the CDR3. Germline V gives CDR1 LNHDA, CDR2 SQIVND (reference sequence). The CDR3 DNA reads as TGTGCCAGTAGTAAAGTAATAGCGGGAGTCCACAATGAGCAGTTCTTC. Its protein product is CASSKVIAGVHNEQFF.

In the case of this clone: At one end, the junction sequence differs from germline, possibly due to a read error. This chain connects TRBV7-7 to TRBJ2-1; 11 positions match TRBD2. Germline loops: CDR1 SSHAT, CDR2 FNYEAQ (reference sequence). This CDR3 has 16 amino acids. CDR3 sequence (DNA): TGTGCTAGCAGCCCGGGGACTAGCGGTAAATTCAATGAGCAGTTCTTC. Translation gives CASSPGTSGKFNEQFF. Based on the CDR3 plus reference TRBV7-7 and TRBJ2-1, the full variable domain is GAGVSQSPRYKVTKRGQDVTLRCDPISSHATLYWYQQALGQGPEFLTYFNYEAQPDKSGLPSDRFSAERPEGSISTLTIQRTEQRDSAMYRCASSPGTSGKFNEQFFGPGTRLTVL.

The rearrangement uses TRBV20-1 and TRBJ2-5; D gene unclear. Trimming removed 8 bases from V and 4 bases from J, with 8 bases in between. The CDR3 runs 10 residues. The germline CDR1 and CDR2 sequences are DFQATT and SNEGSKA (reference sequence). The CDR3 is CSLTGETQYF. CDR3 coding DNA: TGCAGTCTTACGGGAGAGACCCAGTACTTC.

V and J are TRBV9 and TRBJ2-2; D might be TRBD2 (5 bases). With 2 bases removed from V and 4 bases from J, the gap between germline ends came to 12 bases. This CDR3 comprises 15 residues. Germline V gene sequence: CDR1 SGDLS, CDR2 YYNGEE. This CDR3 reads CASSVGWGATGELFF. Here the CDR3 DNA reads TGTGCCAGCAGCGTGGGGTGGGGAGCCACCGGGGAGCTGTTTTTT.

The V call is TRBV9, the J call TRBJ1-2; D is uncertain. The CDR3 is made up of 12 amino acids. Germline lookup yields CDR1 SGDLS and CDR2 YYNGEE. V was pared by 0 bases and J by 8 bases, with 8 bases between. The CDR3 region is CASSVGLEGYTF. DNA for the CDR3: TGTGCCAGCAGCGTAGGCCTAGAGGGCTACACCTTC.

This clone is a singleton in its sample. The chain is built from TRBV4-1 and TRBJ2-1, with 10 bases lining up with TRBD2. This CDR3 spans 12 amino acids. J lost 10 bases, V lost 3 bases, and 0 bases had no gene match. The germline V gene has CDR1 MGHRA and CDR2 YSYEKL. Written as DNA, the CDR3 is TGCGCCAGCAGCCAGGGACTAGCGGAGCAGTTCTTC. This translates into CASSQGLAEQFF.

The rearrangement links TRBV5-4 to TRBJ1-5; D gene ambiguous. Trimming removed 0 bases from V and 4 bases from J, with 5 bases in between. This CDR3 spans 13 amino acids. From germline, CDR1 is SGHNT and CDR2 YYREEE (reference sequence). This chain's CDR3 is CASSLELNQPQHF. The CDR3 DNA sequence: TGTGCCAGCAGCTTGGAACTAAATCAGCCCCAGCATTTT.

This chain uses TRBV19 with TRBJ2-7, with D unresolved. Germline loops: CDR1 LNHDA, CDR2 SQIVND (reference sequence). The CDR3 is 14 amino acids. V lost 2 bases to trimming and J lost 2 bases, with 10 bases between them. The CDR3 loop reads CASSISAATYEQYF. The CDR3, as DNA: TGTGCCAGTAGTATATCCGCTGCGACCTACGAGCAGTACTTC.

The rearrangement links TRBV12-2 to TRBJ1-5; TRBD1, the D gene given by the table, was not confirmed from the DNA. TRBV12-2 is deemed a pseudogene. CDR3 size: 16 residues. DNA of the CDR3: TGTGCAAGTCGCTTAGCCTGGGTAACAGGGAATCAGCCCCAGCATTTT. Protein: CASRLAWVTGNQPQHF.

The CDR3 loop reads CASSSMDRGGYTF. The CDR3, as DNA: TGCGCCAGCAGCTCAATGGACAGGGGTGGCTACACCTTC. The chain links TRBV5-1 to TRBJ1-2, with 9 bases aligning to TRBD1. V lost 3 bases and J lost 7; bases outside the gene matches: 4. Germline CDR1 and CDR2: SGHRS and YFSETQ. This CDR3 has 13 amino acids.

The V and J genes are TRBV28 and TRBJ2-5; no clear D gene. The V gene lost 2 bases and the J gene lost 1 base, with 5 bases spanning the gap. The CDR3 runs to 13 residues. Germline CDR1 and CDR2: MDHEN and SYDVKM. The CDR3 coding sequence is TGTGCCAGCAGTTTACCCGTCCAAGAGACCCAGTACTTC. It yields the protein CASSLPVQETQYF.

Remarks on this clone: One end of the junction fails to match germline, which may point to a read error. This rearrangement joins TRBV2 to TRBJ1-2, with 10 bases that match TRBD1. Germline V gene lookup returns CDR1 SNHLY and CDR2 FYNNEI. CDR3 length equals 10 residues. The CDR3 protein is CASGQGVEEF. CDR3 bases: TGTGCCAGCGGACAGGGGGTAGAGGAGTTC.

The genes are TRBV18 and TRBJ2-5; no reliable D call. Trimming left V 6 bases short and J 5 bases short, with 7 bases between. The CDR3 has 11 residues. Germline CDR1 KGHSH, CDR2 LQKENI. In nucleotides, the CDR3 is TGTGCCAGCTCGCCAGCGGAGACCCAGTACTTC. Translated, it gives CASSPAETQYF. The full variable domain, completed using reference TRBV18 and TRBJ2-5, is NAGVMQNPRHLVRRRGQEARLRCSPMKGHSHVYWYRQLPEEGLKFMVYLQKENIIDESGMPKERFSAEFPKEGPSILRIQQVVRGDSAAYFCASSPAETQYFGPGTRLLVL.

The chain uses TRBV29-1 and TRBJ1-1; D might be TRBD1 (6 bases). Germline CDR1 is SQVTM and CDR2 is ANQGSEA. This CDR3 has 15 amino acids. Between the trimmed V and J ends, which lost 0 bases and 8 bases, there was a span of 19 bases. CDR3 nucleotides: TGCAGCGTTGAAGAGGACGACAGGACTTTTTCGGAAGCTTTCTTT. Its translation is CSVEEDDRTFSEAFF.

The chain uses TRBV5-8 and TRBJ2-7; D is unresolved. Germline lookup yields CDR1 SGHTS and CDR2 YDEGEE. This CDR3 is 14 amino acids long. V was shortened by 0 bases and J by 4 bases, with 11 bases between the two germline ends. The CDR3 DNA follows: TGTGCCAGCAGCTTGGCCGGGTTGGGTTACGAGCAGTACTTC. Protein sequence: CASSLAGLGYEQYF.

The chain has TRBV6-1 and TRBJ1-4; D gene ambiguous. V lost 4 bases to trimming and J lost 0 bases, with 24 bases between them. Germline-derived CDR1 and CDR2 are MNHNS and SASEGT. This CDR3 is built from 20 residues. CDR3 bases: TGTGCCAGCAGTGTGGGCAGCGGAATTATCGTAGTTGCAACTAATGAAAAACTGTTTTTT. Its translation: CASSVGSGIIVVATNEKLFF.

This clone appeared once. The CDR3 nucleotides are TGTGCCAGCAGCGCGGCGGCCACATCGAAGGGCTACACCTTC. Translation: CASSAAATSKGYTF. The chain employs TRBV9 and TRBJ1-2; D not certain. The V end lost 3 bases, the J end lost 8 bases, and 17 bases lay between the germline ends. In germline, CDR1 is SGDLS, CDR2 YYNGEE. This CDR3 is 14 amino acids long.

This sequence joins TRBV9 and TRBJ2-2; 11 nucleotides align to TRBD2. This CDR3 has 16 residues. The V segment lost 4 bases and the J segment 6 bases; nucleotides outside the gene matches: 8. Germline values: CDR1 SGDLS, CDR2 YYNGEE. The CDR3 reads CASSIASGRKSGELFF. CDR3 nucleotides: TGTGCCAGCAGCATCGCTAGCGGGAGGAAGTCCGGGGAGCTGTTTTTT.

V gene TRBV6-6 combines with J gene TRBJ1-1; no reliable D call. CDR1 is MNHNY, CDR2 SVGAGI, per germline (reference sequence). The V end lost 6 bases, the J end lost 1 base, and 3 bases lay between the germline ends. The length of the CDR3 is 11 residues. The CDR3 DNA reads as TGTGCCAGCAGACAGAACACTGAAGCTTTCTTT. Its protein product is CASRQNTEAFF.

The chain joins TRBV29-1 to TRBJ2-1; maybe TRBD2 (6 bases). In germline, CDR1 is SQVTM, CDR2 ANQGSEA. The CDR3 has 14 amino acids. V was clipped by 2 bases and J by 8 bases, with 16 bases between them. In nucleotides, the CDR3 is TGCAGCGTTGAAACTTATAAGCGGGCCCATGAGCAGTTCTTC. It translates to CSVETYKRAHEQFF.

The chain carries TRBV19 and TRBJ2-1; possible D gene TRBD1, 6 bases. Germline V CDR1 and CDR2: LNHDA, SQIVND (reference sequence). The CDR3 sequence is 13 residues long. With 7 bases removed from V and 9 bases from J, the gap between germline ends came to 16 bases. The CDR3 spells CASTDPSRGEQFF. CDR3 coding DNA: TGTGCCAGTACCGATCCTAGCAGGGGTGAGCAGTTCTTC. The complete variable domain, with remaining parts taken from reference TRBV19 and TRBJ2-1, reads DGGITQSPKYLFRKEGQNVTLSCEQNLNHDAMYWYRQDPGQGLRLIYYSQIVNDFQKGDIAEGYSVSREKKESFPLTVTSAQKNPTAFYLCASTDPSRGEQFFGPGTRLTVL.

The chain couples TRBV5-1 to TRBJ2-4; 11 bases agree with TRBD2. V was clipped by 0 bases and J by 2 bases; unmatched bases: 10. Germline-derived CDR1 and CDR2 are SGHRS and YFSETQ. The CDR3 runs 19 residues. CDR3 region: CASSLESSGGNYPKNIQYF. In DNA form, the CDR3 reads TGCGCCAGCAGCTTGGAGTCTAGCGGGGGGAACTACCCCAAAAACATTCAGTACTTC.